This T cell receptor (beta chain) was sequenced during a study of patients and donors after allogeneic stem cell transplantation. TCRdb called the RT-PCR reads again in MiXCR, with one record for every CDR3 protein. The sample carries a few thousand distinct CDR3 sequences, roughly 3.7% recorded once. Germline CDR1 and CDR2: SGHKS and YYEKEE (reference sequence). The CDR3 is 14 residues long. V was pared by 3 bases and J by 2 bases, with 12 bases between. This clonotype was detected only a few times. The chain employs TRBV5-5 and TRBJ2-7; a weak D match, TRBD1 (6 bases). Sequenced material: blood, either unsorted or a sorted T cell fraction (not recorded which). The TCR sequence derives from a human donor who was either an allogeneic HSCT recipient or a stem cell or donor lymphocyte infusion donor (not recorded which). It is not recorded whose cells these are; they may come from a transplant donor. In DNA, the CDR3 is TGTGCCAGCAGCTCACCGGGACACGCCTACGAGCAGTACTTC. Translated: CASSSPGHAYEQYF.